The 9 T cell receptor beta chains given below trace back to one sample, sequenced in a study of cytomegalovirus exposure and HLA in healthy donors. Libraries were prepared by immunoSEQ multiplex PCR; TCRdb keeps only in-frame clonotypes and omits some of them. The sample includes over 250,000 clones, approximately 86% of them seen just once. Sequencing was performed on PBMCs. These receptors all stem from a woman younger than 35 in good health and CMV-seronegative.

V usage is TRBV28 and J usage is TRBJ2-7; TRBD2 might be the D (5 bases). Per germline, CDR1 MDHEN and CDR2 SYDVKM. Trimming pared 5 bases from V and 3 bases from J, leaving 17 bases between. CDR3 length: 15 residues. CDR3 sequence reads: CASSTAEGLNYEQYF. The DNA for the CDR3 is TGTGCCAGCAGTACCGCTGAGGGCCTTAACTACGAGCAGTACTTC. The whole variable domain, remainder taken from reference TRBV28 and TRBJ2-7, is DVKVTQSSRYLVKRTGEKVFLECVQDMDHENMFWYRQDPGLGLRLIYFSYDVKMKEKGDIPEGYSVSREKKERFSLILESASTNQTSMYLCASSTAEGLNYEQYFGPGTRLTVT.

J is TRBJ2-7 and V is TRBV27; 7 nucleotides agree with TRBD1. CDR1 is MNHEY, CDR2 SMNVEV, per germline (reference sequence). The trim removed 6 bases at V and 3 bases at J, leaving 5 bases unmatched. The CDR3 has 13 amino acids. As DNA, the CDR3 is TGTGCCAGCAGACTATCAGGGGGCTACGAGCAGTACTTC. It codes for CASRLSGGYEQYF.

This chain uses TRBV7-9 with TRBJ1-2; 9 bases are shared with TRBD1. The ends lost 4 bases at V and 0 bases at J; junction bases unmatched: 6. The CDR3 is 16 residues long. The germline CDR1 and CDR2 sequences are SEHNR and FQNEAQ (reference sequence). CDR3 bases: TGTGCCAGCAGCTCCGGACAGGGGACAACTAACTATGGCTACACCTTC. It codes for CASSSGQGTTNYGYTF. Based on the CDR3 plus reference TRBV7-9 and TRBJ1-2, the full variable domain is DTGVSQNPRHKITKRGQNVTFRCDPISEHNRLYWYRQTLGQGPEFLTYFQNEAQLEKSRLLSDRFSAERPKGSFSTLEIQRTEQGDSAMYLCASSSGQGTTNYGYTFGSGTRLTVV.

The V call is TRBV6-5, the J call TRBJ2-7, with TRBD2 identical over 11 bases. V trimming: 6 bases; J trimming: 2 bases; junction bases outside the gene matches: 6. CDR1 and CDR2 (germline): MNHEY, SVGAGI. The CDR3 contains 15 residues. CDR3 sequence (DNA): TGTGCCAGCAGGCCGGGACTAGCGGTTACCTACGAGCAGTACTTC. Its translation: CASRPGLAVTYEQYF.

The rearrangement joins TRBV6-5 to TRBJ1-4; D not resolved. CDR1 and CDR2 (germline): MNHEY, SVGAGI. V lost 6 bases and J lost 0, with 8 bases in between. The CDR3 is 14 residues long. CDR3 nucleotides: TGTGCCAGCAGCCGGTCCGCAACTAATGAAAAACTGTTTTTT. Protein product: CASSRSATNEKLFF.

This sequence joins TRBV6-6 and TRBJ1-4; no reliable D call. V lost 2 bases, J lost 4 bases, and 8 bases lay in between. The V gene's germline CDR1 is MNHNY and CDR2 SVGAGI (reference sequence). The CDR3 covers 14 residues. Here the CDR3 reads CASSYGQLNEKLFF. CDR3 bases: TGTGCCAGCAGTTACGGGCAGCTTAATGAAAAACTGTTTTTT.

The chain employs TRBV30 and TRBJ1-1, with unresolved D. Germline V gives CDR1 GTSNPN, CDR2 SVGIG (reference sequence). The V end lost 2 bases, the J end lost 4 bases, and 5 bases lay between the germline ends. The CDR3 runs 11 residues. The CDR3 is CAWSTSTEAFF. CDR3 nucleotide sequence: TGTGCCTGGAGTACCAGCACTGAAGCTTTCTTT.

The V and J genes are TRBV9 and TRBJ2-5; 8 nucleotides agree with TRBD2. The CDR3 has 15 residues. Germline V CDR1 and CDR2: SGDLS, YYNGEE. V lost 3 bases to trimming and J lost 4 bases; unmatched junction nucleotides: 8. CDR3 in amino acids: CASSAGLVVGETQYF. CDR3 nucleotide sequence: TGTGCCAGCAGCGCGGGACTAGTGGTGGGAGAGACCCAGTACTTC.

The DNA of the CDR3 is TGTGCCAGCAGCTTCCGACTAGCGGGTGACTACGAGCAGTACTTC. Translation gives CASSFRLAGDYEQYF. J is TRBJ2-7 and V is TRBV7-9; 10 bases are a match to TRBD2. The trim removed 3 bases at V and 3 bases at J, leaving 5 bases unmatched. The CDR3 contains 15 residues. The germline V gene encodes CDR1 SEHNR and CDR2 FQNEAQ (reference sequence).